Listed here is a single TCR beta chain. These data are taken from a study of shared clonotypes between healthy human individuals. The table came from immunoSEQ multiplex PCR; TCRdb's copy has only in-frame clones and leaves some out. Of about a million clones detected, around 76% appear once; the ten largest clones hold about 1.5%. The sequenced sample consisted of memory CD4+ T cells sorted from blood. The sample's subset: CD45RA-negative fraction. The receptor's source is a man between 18 and 29 years old in good health.

The CDR3 loop reads CAINKGQGQPQHF. Written as DNA, the CDR3 is TGTGCCATCAATAAGGGGCAGGGTCAGCCCCAGCATTTT. The chain couples TRBV10-3 to TRBJ1-5; possible D gene TRBD1, 5 bases. V lost 7 bases and J 6 bases, leaving 13 bases between the germline ends. The CDR3 spans 13 residues. The V gene's germline CDR1 is ENHRY and CDR2 SYGVKD.